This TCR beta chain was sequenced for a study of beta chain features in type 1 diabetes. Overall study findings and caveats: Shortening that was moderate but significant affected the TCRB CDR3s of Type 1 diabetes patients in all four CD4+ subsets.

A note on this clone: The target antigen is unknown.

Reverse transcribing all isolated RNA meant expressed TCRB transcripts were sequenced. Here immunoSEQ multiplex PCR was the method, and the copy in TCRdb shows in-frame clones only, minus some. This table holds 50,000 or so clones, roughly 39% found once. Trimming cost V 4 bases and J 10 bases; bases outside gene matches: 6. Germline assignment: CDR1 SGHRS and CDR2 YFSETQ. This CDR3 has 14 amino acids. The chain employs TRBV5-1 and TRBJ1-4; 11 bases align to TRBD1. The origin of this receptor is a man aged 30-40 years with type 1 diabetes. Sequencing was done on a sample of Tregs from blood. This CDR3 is CASSRGQGDGKLFF. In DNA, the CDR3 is TGCGCCAGCAGCAGGGGACAGGGGGACGGAAAACTGTTTTTT.